This entry features one T cell receptor (beta chain) sequence. The data derive from a study of technical replicates of blood from a few donors. This table comes from immunoSEQ multiplex PCR, and its TCRdb copy is limited to in-frame clones, with some not included. The repertoire holds some 85,000 clones, with roughly 96% as singletons. V was cut by 4 bases and J by 5 bases, with 21 bases left in between. Germline lookup yields CDR1 SGHRS and CDR2 YFSETQ. The CDR3 totals 16 residues. The rearrangement links TRBV5-1 to TRBJ1-2, with D possibly being TRBD1 (5 bases). The sequenced material came from T cells isolated from PBMCs. The origin of this receptor is a human donor in good health. The CDR3 bases are TGCGCCAGCAGCCTAGGACGGGACTCCGGGTTATATGGCTACACCTTC. Its translation: CASSLGRDSGLYGYTF. Together with reference TRBV5-1 and TRBJ1-2, the CDR3 gives the full variable domain: KAGVTQTPRYLIKTRGQQVTLSCSPISGHRSVSWYQQTPGQGLQFLFEYFSETQRNKGNFPGRFSGRQFSNSRSEMNVSTLELGDSALYLCASSLGRDSGLYGYTFGSGTRLTVV.